These T cell receptor beta chains were read from a single sample in a study of blood T cell repertoires in COVID-19. This table comes from immunoSEQ multiplex PCR, and its TCRdb copy is limited to in-frame clones, with some not included. There are some 220,000 clones in the sample; roughly 86% occur only once, and around 4% lies in the top ten. Input material: peripheral blood. The receptor set was obtained from a man between 45 and 60 years old with acute or convalescent COVID-19. Both conserved end residues are part of each CDR3. D genes are given only for firm matches. Only some rows state a clone size, as once, few, many or a class for expanded clones.

CDR3nt	CDR3aa	j_gene	d_gene	v_gene	abundance
TGTGCCAGCTCACCCTGGGGCAGCATGAACACTGAAGCTTTCTTT	CASSPWGSMNTEAFF	TRBJ1-1	.	TRBV14	.
TGTGCCAGCAGCGTCGGGACAGGGCCCAACTCTGGAAACACCATATATTTT	CASSVGTGPNSGNTIYF	TRBJ1-3	TRBD1	TRBV9	.
TGTGCCAGCAGCCGGAGCGACAGGGTACATGGCTACACCTTC	CASSRSDRVHGYTF	TRBJ1-2	TRBD1	TRBV3-1/TRBV3-2	.
TGTGCCAGTAGTCCTCCCGGGATTAAAGAGCAGTACTTC	CASSPPGIKEQYF	TRBJ2-7	.	TRBV19	.
TGTGCCAGCTCAGGGAGCAATCAGCCCCAGCATTTT	CASSGSNQPQHF	TRBJ1-5	.	TRBV13	once
TGTGCCAGCAGCTCTCGGGACTCTGGAAACACCATATATTTT	CASSSRDSGNTIYF	TRBJ1-3	.	TRBV7-9	.
TGTGCCAGCAGTAAACAGGGGGGGTTCACAGATACGCAGTATTTT	CASSKQGGFTDTQYF	TRBJ2-3	.	TRBV2	.
TGTGCCAGCAGCTTTCCGCAGGGGGGTCAGACCCAGTACTTC	CASSFPQGGQTQYF	TRBJ2-5	.	TRBV5-4	few
TGTGCCAGCAGCTCCACCCCCGGGGGTGGAAGCAATCAGCCCCAGCATTTT	CASSSTPGGGSNQPQHF	TRBJ1-5	.	TRBV7-9	.
TGTGCCAGCAGCTTCTTGGCGGGAGAGGGGACCTACGAGCAGTACTTC	CASSFLAGEGTYEQYF	TRBJ2-7	TRBD2	TRBV5-6	.
TGTGCCAGCAGCTTAGGGACAGCAACTAATGAAAAACTGTTTTTT	CASSLGTATNEKLFF	TRBJ1-4	.	TRBV7-9	few
TGCAGCGTTGCCAAAACAGGGGGGTTCGAGCAGTACTTC	CSVAKTGGFEQYF	TRBJ2-7	TRBD1	TRBV29-1	.
TGTGCCATCGCGACTCGGAACACTGAAGCTTTCTTT	CAIATRNTEAFF	TRBJ1-1	.	TRBV10-3	.
TGTGCCAGCAGCCAAGATCTTTCGGGAGGGGGCTATGGCTACACCTTC	CASSQDLSGGGYGYTF	TRBJ1-2	.	TRBV3-1/TRBV3-2	.
TGTGCCAGCAGCCAGGGACAGGGGACCTCTAACTATGGCTACACCTTC	CASSQGQGTSNYGYTF	TRBJ1-2	TRBD1	TRBV4-2	.
TGCAGTGCTAGTCGGGGGGGCCGGGGAAACACCATATATTTT	CSASRGGRGNTIYF	TRBJ1-3	.	TRBV20-1	once
TGTGCCAGCAGCCCTAAGGGCCAGGGATCCCTGAACACTGAAGCTTTCTTT	CASSPKGQGSLNTEAFF	TRBJ1-1	.	TRBV5-4	.
TGCGCCAGCTCCAAGACAGGGGGTGTTGAGCAGTTCTTC	CASSKTGGVEQFF	TRBJ2-1	TRBD1	TRBV10-1	few
TGTGCCAGCCTCCCGGCTAGGACTAGTTTGTCGGATACGCAGTATTTT	CASLPARTSLSDTQYF	TRBJ2-3	TRBD2	TRBV28	.
TGCGCCAGCAGATTTAAAGAAGGGGGTGGCTACACCTTC	CASRFKEGGGYTF	TRBJ1-2	.	TRBV5-1	.
TGTGCCAGCAGCTCCGCCGGCGGGGGGGTTCGCGATGAGCAGTTCTTC	CASSSAGGGVRDEQFF	TRBJ2-1	TRBD2	TRBV5-4	.
TGTGCCAGCAGTTACTCCCGGCGGAGCTCTGGAAACACCATATATTTT	CASSYSRRSSGNTIYF	TRBJ1-3	.	TRBV6-5	.
TGTGCCAGCAGCTTGTCGGACTTCACTAACTATGGCTACACCTTC	CASSLSDFTNYGYTF	TRBJ1-2	.	TRBV7-2	.
TGTGCCAGCAAGGGCCTTTCTTTAGCGGGGGCTTTCTTT	CASKGLSLAGAFF	TRBJ1-1	.	TRBV27	.
TGTGCCAGCAGCTTAGTGAACGGGGGCTACGAGCAGTACTTC	CASSLVNGGYEQYF	TRBJ2-7	.	TRBV7-2	.
TGTGCCAGCAGCACAAGGGGGAGCGGGGTAGATACGCAGTATTTT	CASSTRGSGVDTQYF	TRBJ2-3	.	TRBV7-2	.
TGTGCCAGCAGCTTCGGAGTGAGCGAGCAGTACTTC	CASSFGVSEQYF	TRBJ2-7	.	TRBV5-6	.
TGTGCCACCCAGGCTGACAGGACAAATCAGCCCCAGCATTTT	CATQADRTNQPQHF	TRBJ1-5	.	TRBV15	few
TGCAGTATCGAGGGCTTCAATGAGCAGTTCTTC	CSIEGFNEQFF	TRBJ2-1	.	TRBV20-1	.
TGCGCCAGCAGCTTGTTCGGGACTAGCGGTTCCTACGAGCAGTACTTC	CASSLFGTSGSYEQYF	TRBJ2-7	TRBD2	TRBV5-1	.
TGTGCCATCAAGTGGACAGGGGCGGCTGGAAACACCATATATTTT	CAIKWTGAAGNTIYF	TRBJ1-3	TRBD1	TRBV10-3	.
TGTGCCAGCAGTCCAAGCCGGGACTCCTACGAGCAGTACTTC	CASSPSRDSYEQYF	TRBJ2-7	.	TRBV27	.
TGTGCCAGCAGCACCCGGGACTCCAGAAGCGGGGAGCTGTTTTTT	CASSTRDSRSGELFF	TRBJ2-2	.	TRBV3-1/TRBV3-2	.
TGCGCCAGCAGCCAAGATCAAGGGACAGAAGAGACCCAGTACTTC	CASSQDQGTEETQYF	TRBJ2-5	TRBD1	TRBV4-1	.
TGTGCCAGCAGCCGGACTAGTGGCACCGGGGAGCTGTTTTTT	CASSRTSGTGELFF	TRBJ2-2	TRBD2	TRBV7-3	.
TGTGCCAGCAGCACCTTCACAGGGGGCGGGTCACCCCTCCACTTT	CASSTFTGGGSPLHF	TRBJ1-6	.	TRBV21-1	.
TGTGCCAGCAGCCAAGGGGGCGTCGGAAACACCATATATTTT	CASSQGGVGNTIYF	TRBJ1-3	.	TRBV3-1/TRBV3-2	few
TGTGCCAGTAGTATCGGGACTAGCGGCTACGAGCAGTACTTC	CASSIGTSGYEQYF	TRBJ2-7	TRBD2	TRBV19	.
TGTGCCAGCAGCCCCATTCGACAGGGAACCACAGATACGCAGTATTTT	CASSPIRQGTTDTQYF	TRBJ2-3	TRBD1	TRBV14	.
TGTGCCAGCTCACCGAGGACAGGGGAGAGGCAGTACTTC	CASSPRTGERQYF	TRBJ2-7	TRBD1	TRBV18	once
TGCAGCGTTGCGGGACAGGCCACTGGGAACACTGAAGCTTTCTTT	CSVAGQATGNTEAFF	TRBJ1-1	TRBD1	TRBV29-1	.